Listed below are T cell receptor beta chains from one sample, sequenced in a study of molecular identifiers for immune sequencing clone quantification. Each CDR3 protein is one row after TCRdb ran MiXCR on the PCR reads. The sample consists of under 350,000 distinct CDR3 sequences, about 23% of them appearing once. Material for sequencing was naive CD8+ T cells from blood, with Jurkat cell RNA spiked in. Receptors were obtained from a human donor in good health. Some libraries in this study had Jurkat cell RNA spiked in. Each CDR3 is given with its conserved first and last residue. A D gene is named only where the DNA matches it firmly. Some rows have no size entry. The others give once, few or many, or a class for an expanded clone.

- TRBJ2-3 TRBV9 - TGTGCCAGCAGGATGAACACAGATACGCAGTATTTT CASRMNTDTQYF
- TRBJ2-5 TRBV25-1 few TGTGCCAGCAGTGAAACGGCCCAGGGTTTGACCCAGTACTTC CASSETAQGLTQYF
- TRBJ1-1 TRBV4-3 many TGCGCCAGCAGCGAAAACAGGGATGAGTACACTGAAGCTTTCTTT CASSENRDEYTEAFF
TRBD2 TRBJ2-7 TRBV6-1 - TGTGCCAGCAGTGAGTTAGCGGGGATCCGGGGCTACGAGCAGTACTTC CASSELAGIRGYEQYF
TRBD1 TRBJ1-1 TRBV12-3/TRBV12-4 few TGTGCCAGCAGTATACCGCAGGGGGACACTGAAGCTTTCTTT CASSIPQGDTEAFF
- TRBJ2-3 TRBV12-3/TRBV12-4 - TGTGCCAGCGGGGAAACCGGGACACTAGGCACAGATACGCAGTATTTT CASGETGTLGTDTQYF
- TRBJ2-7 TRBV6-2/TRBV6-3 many TGTGCCAGCTCCGGGCCGAAAAGGGGATACGAGCAGTACTTC CASSGPKRGYEQYF
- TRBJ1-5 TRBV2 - TGTGCCAGCAGTGCATTAGGGGGTAATCGGCCCCAGCATTTT CASSALGGNRPQHF
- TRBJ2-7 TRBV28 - TGTGCCAGCAGTCCCCAACTAACAGGGATAAAAGAACAATACTTC CASSPQLTGIKEQYF
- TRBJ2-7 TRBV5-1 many TGCGCCAGCAGCTTGGGACAGCAAGATTACGAAGAGGGGTGCTTC CASSLGQQDYEEGCF
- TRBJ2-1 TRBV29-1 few TGCAGCGGCATCCTGACAGGAGATAATGAGCAGTTCTTC CSGILTGDNEQFF
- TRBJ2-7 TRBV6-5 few TGTGCCAGCACAGAGGGGGGTACGGCCTACGAGCAGTACTTC CASTEGGTAYEQYF
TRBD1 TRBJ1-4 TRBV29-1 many TGCAGCGTCGACAGGGGAGACGAAAAACTGTTTTTT CSVDRGDEKLFF
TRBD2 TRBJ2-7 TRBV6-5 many TGTGCCAGCACCACGACTAGCGGGAGGGCCGACGAGCAGTACTTC CASTTTSGRADEQYF
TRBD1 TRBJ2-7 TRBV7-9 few TGTGCCAGCAGCCCATGGGGACAGGGGTCCACCTACGAGCAGTACTTC CASSPWGQGSTYEQYF
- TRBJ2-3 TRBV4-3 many TGCGCCAGCAGCCAAGATGGGGGTAGCACAGATACGCAGTATTTT CASSQDGGSTDTQYF
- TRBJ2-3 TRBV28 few TGTGCCAGCAGCCCATGGACTGGGCCGTCCACAGATACGCTGTATTTT CASSPWTGPSTDTLYF
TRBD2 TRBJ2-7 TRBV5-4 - TGTGCCAGCAGCTTGAATTATGGTCTAGCGGGAACTACCTACGAGCAGTACTTC CASSLNYGLAGTTYEQYF
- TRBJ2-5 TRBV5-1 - TGCGCCAGCAGCTTGACCCAAAGGAGTTCCGAGACCCAGTACTTC CASSLTQRSSETQYF
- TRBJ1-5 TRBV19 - TGTGCCACCCGCAACTACAGGGTGATGTGGCAGCCCCAGCATTTT CATRNYRVMWQPQHF
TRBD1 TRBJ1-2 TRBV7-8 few TGTGCCAGCAGCTTGGTGACAGGGGGCAACTATGGCTACACCTTC CASSLVTGGNYGYTF
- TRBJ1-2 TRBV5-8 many TGTGCCAGCAGCCCCCACAGGTTGAACTATGGCTACACCTTC CASSPHRLNYGYTF
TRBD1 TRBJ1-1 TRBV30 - TGTGCCTGGAGAGGCAGGGGGTTCTGCTACACTGAAGCTTTCTTT CAWRGRGFCYTEAFF
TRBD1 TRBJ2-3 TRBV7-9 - TGTGTCAGCAAAGGGACAGCTTTTAGCACAGATACGCAGTATTTT CVSKGTAFSTDTQYF
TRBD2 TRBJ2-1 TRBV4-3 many TGCGCCAGCAGCCCGAGGACTAGCGCCAATGAGCAGTTCTTC CASSPRTSANEQFF
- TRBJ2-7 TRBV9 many TGTGCCAGCAGCGTAGTGTCAGGCTCCTACGAGCAGTACTTC CASSVVSGSYEQYF
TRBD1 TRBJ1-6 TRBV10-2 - TGCGCCAGCAGTGAGCAGACAGGGGTCAATTCACCCCTCCACTTT CASSEQTGVNSPLHF
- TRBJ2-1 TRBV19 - TGTGCCAGTAGTAAGGACCCGCCCTTCTACAATGAGCAGTTCTTC CASSKDPPFYNEQFF
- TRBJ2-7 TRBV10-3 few TGTGCCATCAGTGTTAATTGGCAGTACTTC CAISVNWQYF
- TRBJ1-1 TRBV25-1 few TGTGCCAGCAGTGCCAGGGTTAGGACTGAAGCTTTCTTT CASSARVRTEAFF
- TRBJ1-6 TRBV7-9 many TGTGCCAGCAGCCCAACTTTATCCTATAATTCACCCCTCCACTTT CASSPTLSYNSPLHF
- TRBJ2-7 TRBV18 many TGTGCCAGCTCATCGGGCTCGGGGGCTGCTTACGAGCAGTACTTC CASSSGSGAAYEQYF
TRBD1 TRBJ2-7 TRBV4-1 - TGCGCCAGCAGCCAAGGCATCGGAGGACAGGCGGGTCTTTGGGTACAGTACTTC CASSQGIGGQAGLWVQYF
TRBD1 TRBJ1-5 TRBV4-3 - TGCGCCAGCAGCCAGGACAGGGGGCATCAGCCCCAGCATTTT CASSQDRGHQPQHF
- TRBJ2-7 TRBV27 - TGTGCCAGCAGTTTGGGGGTAAACTCCTACGAGCAGTACTTC CASSLGVNSYEQYF
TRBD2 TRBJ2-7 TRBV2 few TGTGCCAGCAGTGAATTAGCGGGGTCCGCCTACGAGCAGTACTTC CASSELAGSAYEQYF
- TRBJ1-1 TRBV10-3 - TGTGCCATCAGGAGGCTAGGGACTGAAGCTTTCTTT CAIRRLGTEAFF
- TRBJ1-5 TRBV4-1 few TGCGCCAGCAGCCAAGGCGGCGCTTTCCAGCCCCAGCATTTT CASSQGGAFQPQHF
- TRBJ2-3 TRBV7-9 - TGTGCCAGCAACGACAACAAGAACTCAGATACGCAGTATTTT CASNDNKNSDTQYF
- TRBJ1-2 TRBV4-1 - TGCGCCAGCAGCCAAACTGGGGGGTTTGGAGGCTACACCTTC CASSQTGGFGGYTF
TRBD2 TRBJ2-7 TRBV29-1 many TGCAGCGTTGTTGCGGGAGGGCCCGAGCAGTACTTC CSVVAGGPEQYF
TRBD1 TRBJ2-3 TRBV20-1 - TGCAGTGCTAGACCGGACAGGGGGTACGAAGCAGATACGCAGTATTTT CSARPDRGYEADTQYF
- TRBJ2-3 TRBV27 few TGTGCCAGCAGTTTAGATGGGAGGTCGGATACGCAGTATTTT CASSLDGRSDTQYF
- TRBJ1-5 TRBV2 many TGTGCCAGCGGAGAAGGGGGGCAGCCCCAGCATTTT CASGEGGQPQHF
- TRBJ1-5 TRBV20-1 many TGCAGTGCTCAAGATTACAATCAGCCCCAGCATTTT CSAQDYNQPQHF
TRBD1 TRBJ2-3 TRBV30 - TGTGCCTGGAGGGTGGCAGGGGGCGCAGATACGCAGTATTTT CAWRVAGGADTQYF
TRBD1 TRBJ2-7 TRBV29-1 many TGCAGCGTTGGGGACAGGGGGCGGGAGCAGTACTTC CSVGDRGREQYF
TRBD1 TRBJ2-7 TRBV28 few TGTGCCAGCAGTTCACTCGGACCGACAGGGCTGGGCTCCTACGAGCAGTACTTC CASSSLGPTGLGSYEQYF
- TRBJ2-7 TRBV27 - TGTGCCAGCAGCTCAGGACAGAGGGTCTACGAGCAGTACTTC CASSSGQRVYEQYF
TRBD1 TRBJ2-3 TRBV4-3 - TGCACCAGCAGCCAAGAAAGTAGGGGACAGGGAGTAGATACGCAGTATTTT CTSSQESRGQGVDTQYF
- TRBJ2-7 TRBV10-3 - TGTGCCATCGCCTTGGACGGAACCTACGAGCAGTACTTC CAIALDGTYEQYF
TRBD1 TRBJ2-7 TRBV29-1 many TGCAGCGTTGAAGGGACAGGGAAGGAGGGCGAGCAGTACTTC CSVEGTGKEGEQYF
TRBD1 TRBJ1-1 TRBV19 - TGTGCCCGTACCATGAACAGGGGTTGGACTGAAGCTTTCTTT CARTMNRGWTEAFF